One sample yielded the 7 T cell receptor beta chains listed below, sequenced in a study of T cells after yellow fever vaccination. One entry per CDR3 protein, called by TCRdb with MiXCR from the 5' RACE reads. The data contain hundreds of thousands of distinct CDR3 sequences, roughly 3.5% of them singletons. This specimen consisted of PBMCs, obtained on the day of the yellow fever booster vaccination. These receptors were taken from a man younger than 35 who received the YFV17D yellow fever vaccine.

This clonotype was seen many times. The chain uses TRBV5-1 and TRBJ2-2, with a tentative D call TRBD2 (7 bases). Trimming stripped 3 bases from V and 0 bases from J, with 12 bases between. CDR3 length: 16 amino acids. Germline loops: CDR1 SGHRS, CDR2 YFSETQ. The CDR3 reads CASSSRGAPNTGELFF. CDR3 nucleotides: TGCGCCAGCAGCTCCCGGGGGGCGCCGAACACCGGGGAGCTGTTTTTT.

The rearrangement uses TRBV20-1 and TRBJ2-5; 7 nucleotides line up with TRBD1. The CDR3 spans 13 residues. CDR1 is DFQATT and CDR2 is SNEGSKA in the germline V gene (reference sequence). V was clipped by 4 bases and J by 8 bases; unmatched bases: 10. CDR3 in amino acids: CSATRDSIVTQYF. CDR3 in DNA: TGCAGTGCTACTAGGGACAGCATAGTTACCCAGTACTTC.

This clonotype appeared a few times. The gene calls are TRBV11-2 and TRBJ2-5, with a tentative D call TRBD1 (6 bases). Germline V lookup: CDR1 SGHAT, CDR2 FQNNGV. This CDR3 region has 14 residues. The ends were cut back, 6 bases at V and 5 bases at J, with 16 bases in the middle. CDR3 sequence reads: CASRSLQGRETQYF. The CDR3 DNA reads TGTGCCAGCAGGTCCCTACAGGGCCGGGAGACCCAGTACTTC.

The table lists this clonotype with many counts. The chain carries TRBV11-2 and TRBJ1-5; unclear D gene. Germline V gene sequence: CDR1 SGHAT, CDR2 FQNNGV. Trimming left V 3 bases short and J 3 bases short, with 6 bases between. The length of the CDR3 is 13 residues. CDR3 amino acids: CASSLSDNQPQHF. The CDR3 DNA is TGTGCCAGCAGCTTGTCAGACAATCAGCCCCAGCATTTT. Drawing the rest from reference TRBV11-2 and TRBJ1-5, the complete variable domain is EAGVAQSPRYKIIEKRQSVAFWCNPISGHATLYWYQQILGQGPKLLIQFQNNGVVDDSQLPKDRFSAERLKGVDSTLKIQPAKLEDSAVYLCASSLSDNQPQHFGDGTRLSIL.

This clonotype has a count of ten or more. The V and J genes are TRBV12-3 or TRBV12-4 and TRBJ1-1; D unclear. V was shortened by 5 bases and J by 11 bases, with 15 bases between the two germline ends. The CDR3 totals 12 residues. The CDR3 loop is CASSLPPREAFF. In DNA form, the CDR3 reads TGTGCCAGCAGTCTGCCGCCTCGGGAGGCTTTCTTT.

This clonotype was counted only a few times. This chain joins TRBV19 and TRBJ2-7; D remains unclear. Germline V lookup: CDR1 LNHDA, CDR2 SQIVND (reference sequence). V lost 3 bases to trimming and J lost 5 bases, with 11 bases between them. The CDR3 covers 13 residues. CDR3 in amino acids: CASSIWGSNEQYF. CDR3 coding DNA: TGTGCCAGTAGTATTTGGGGATCCAACGAGCAGTACTTC.

Only a few counts were recorded for this clonotype. The V and J genes are TRBV4-2 and TRBJ2-5, with a tentative D call TRBD1 (6 bases). This CDR3 is built from 14 residues. V was trimmed by 0 bases and J by 3 bases, leaving 8 bases between them. Germline loops: CDR1 LGHNA, CDR2 YNFKEQ. This CDR3 reads CASSQENREETQYF. In nucleotides, the CDR3 is TGTGCCAGCAGCCAAGAAAACAGGGAAGAGACCCAGTACTTC.